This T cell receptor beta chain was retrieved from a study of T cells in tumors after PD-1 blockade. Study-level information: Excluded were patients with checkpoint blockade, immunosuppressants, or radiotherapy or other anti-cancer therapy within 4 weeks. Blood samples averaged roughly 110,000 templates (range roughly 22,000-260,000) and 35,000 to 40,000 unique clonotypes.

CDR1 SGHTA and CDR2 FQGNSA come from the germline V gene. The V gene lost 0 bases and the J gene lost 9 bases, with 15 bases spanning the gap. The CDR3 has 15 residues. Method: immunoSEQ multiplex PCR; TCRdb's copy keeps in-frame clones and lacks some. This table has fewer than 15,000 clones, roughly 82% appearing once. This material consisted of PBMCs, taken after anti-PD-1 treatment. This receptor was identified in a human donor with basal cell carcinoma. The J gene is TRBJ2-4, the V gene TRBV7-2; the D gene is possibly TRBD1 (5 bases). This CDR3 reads CASSLAPGFFGIQYF. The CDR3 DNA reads TGTGCCAGCAGCTTAGCCCCAGGGTTCTTCGGCATTCAGTACTTC.